This TCR beta chain was documented in a study of hypomethylating agent response in myelodysplastic syndrome. Overall study: The myelodysplastic syndrome patients comprised several men and a couple of women. Mean age was roughly 70 +/- 6.9 years; diploid cytogenetics predominated. Notes on the study in general: Across all patients and within response groups, hypomethylating treatment left richness, diversity and clonality without significant change. Responders gained more novel clonotypes; non-responders had more contracted clonotypes after treatment.

Only a few counts were recorded for this clone. What it recognizes is unknown. Assay: immunoSEQ multiplex PCR; the TCRdb copy retains only in-frame clones and omits some. The sample consists of approximately 3,000 clones, more than 85% of them appearing once. Specimen: bone marrow, collected before or after starting hypomethylating agent treatment for myelodysplastic syndrome (not recorded which). The clonotype comes from a human donor with myelodysplastic syndrome.

CDR3 protein: CASSVGFYGYTF. The CDR3 bases are TGTGCCAGCAGCGTAGGTTTCTATGGCTACACCTTC. The rearrangement uses TRBV9 and TRBJ1-2; D ambiguous. V dropped 0 bases and J dropped 4 bases, with 4 bases sitting between them. CDR1 and CDR2 (germline): SGDLS, YYNGEE. This CDR3 has 12 residues.